The clone carrying this T cell receptor (beta chain) was detected ten times or more. In the original analysis: Reference gene primers were amplified, and this amplification served to estimate nucleated cell counts. Only in-frame clones appear in the TCRdb table, and some are missing; sequencing was by immunoSEQ multiplex PCR. V, J and clone size are those of that table, while D and trimming were read from the DNA. The data contain fewer than 80,000 clones, more than 80% of them singletons. V was clipped by 3 bases and J by 1 base; unmatched bases: 1. This CDR3 comprises 15 residues. Germline V gene sequence: CDR1 SEHNR, CDR2 FQNEAQ (reference sequence). These data are taken from a study of blood T cell repertoires in COVID-19.

Sequencing input: peripheral blood. The chain couples TRBV7-9 to TRBJ2-3; 10 nucleotides align to TRBD2. The receptor was derived from a middle-aged man with COVID-19, enrolled during active disease. The CDR3 DNA reads TGTGCCAGCAGCTTTACTAGCGGGGGCACAGATACGCAGTATTTT. This sequence encodes CASSFTSGGTDTQYF.